What follows are 21 T cell receptor beta chains derived from one specimen sequenced in a study of low-dose radiotherapy and immunotherapy resistance in tumors. Time point described: before trial treatment. Both TCRalpha and TCRbeta chains were reverse transcribed with V-gene-specific primers. Amplification of TCRs used a constant-region primer and V-primer adapter for about 19 PCR cycles. TCRdb itself ran the reads through MiXCR, one entry per CDR3 protein. The repertoire consists of about 89,000 distinct CDR3 sequences, with more than 8% occurring once and the leading ten covering under 1.1%. Sequenced material: PBMCs, taken before treatment. The origin of the receptors is a male donor with prostate cancer.

This clonotype was detected ten times or more. The chain combines TRBV29-1 with TRBJ2-1, with 12 bases identical to TRBD2. CDR1 is SQVTM and CDR2 is ANQGSEA in the germline V gene. This CDR3 has 13 amino acids. V trimming: 6 bases; J trimming: 3 bases; junction bases outside the gene matches: 0. CDR3 nucleotide sequence: TGCAGCGTACTAGCGGGGGGCTACAATGAGCAGTTCTTC. This encodes CSVLAGGYNEQFF.

This clonotype was seen at least ten times. The V and J genes are TRBV6-1 and TRBJ2-7, with TRBD2 identical over 8 bases. V shed 7 bases, J shed 4 bases, and the junction held 3 bases outside the gene matches. Germline CDR1 is MNHNS and CDR2 is SASEGT. The CDR3 runs to 12 residues. CDR3 sequence reads: CASTSSGYEQYF. The CDR3 DNA follows: TGTGCCAGCACGTCTAGCGGGTACGAGCAGTACTTC.

This clonotype was detected a few times. The chain recombines TRBV24-1 with TRBJ1-6, with 7 nucleotides matching TRBD1. This CDR3 has 14 amino acids. From germline, CDR1 is KGHDR and CDR2 SFDVKD. Losses at the gene ends were 2 bases for V and 10 bases for J; bases not matched to a gene: 4. The CDR3 protein is CATSDSGTASPLHF. In DNA, the CDR3 is TGTGCCACCAGTGATTCAGGGACAGCCTCACCCCTCCACTTT.

The rearrangement links TRBV12-3 or TRBV12-4 to TRBJ2-1, with TRBD2 identical over 15 bases. J lost 8 bases, V lost 4 bases, and 3 bases had no gene match. The CDR3 length is 15 residues. The CDR3 loop reads CASSYGTSGRYEQFF. Written as DNA, the CDR3 is TGTGCCAGCAGTTACGGGACTAGCGGGAGGTATGAGCAGTTCTTC.

There are many counts of this clonotype. The V and J genes are TRBV7-9 and TRBJ2-7; 8 bases are a match to TRBD2. The germline V gene has CDR1 SEHNR and CDR2 FQNEAQ (reference sequence). This CDR3 has 15 residues. V shed 6 bases, J shed 7 bases, and the junction held 14 bases outside the gene matches. The CDR3 DNA follows: TGTGCCAGCAGACACGCAGCGGGAGCCAAAGGGGAGCAGTACTTC. The encoded protein is CASRHAAGAKGEQYF.

This clonotype was observed many times. The junction differs from germline at one of its ends, possibly a read error. The genes are TRBV27 and TRBJ2-2; D uncertain. Germline V gives CDR1 MNHEY, CDR2 SMNVEV (reference sequence). This CDR3 is built from 15 residues. CDR3: CASSLWPLNTGELFF. CDR3 coding DNA: TGTGCCAGCAGCTTATGGCCATTAAACACCGGGGAGCTGTTTTTT.

This clonotype was detected many times. This CDR3 reads CSAITGGSTGELFF. In DNA form, the CDR3 reads TGCAGTGCTATAACGGGCGGTAGCACCGGGGAGCTGTTTTTT. The rearrangement links TRBV20-1 to TRBJ2-2, with unresolved D. Per germline, CDR1 DFQATT and CDR2 SNEGSKA (reference sequence). CDR3 length: 14 residues. Trimming stripped 4 bases from V and 4 bases from J, with 13 bases between.

The chain uses TRBV7-9 and TRBJ2-1, with 13 bases that match TRBD2. Unmatched junction bases numbered 8, after V lost 5 bases and J lost 10 bases. Germline V gene lookup returns CDR1 SEHNR and CDR2 FQNEAQ (reference sequence). This CDR3 has 15 residues. This chain's CDR3 is CASSELAGGRAEQFF. As DNA, the CDR3 is TGTGCCAGCAGCGAACTAGCGGGAGGGCGCGCCGAGCAGTTCTTC. The full variable domain, in which reference TRBV7-9 and TRBJ2-1 provide the parts outside the CDR3, is DTGVSQNPRHKITKRGQNVTFRCDPISEHNRLYWYRQTLGQGPEFLTYFQNEAQLEKSRLLSDRFSAERPKGSFSTLEIQRTEQGDSAMYLCASSELAGGRAEQFFGPGTRLTVL.

This clonotype was seen many times. This chain uses TRBV19 with TRBJ1-4; D not resolved. Looked up from germline, CDR1 is LNHDA and CDR2 is SQIVND (reference sequence). Trimming stripped 11 bases from V and 6 bases from J, with 16 bases between. The CDR3 is 13 amino acids. CDR3 amino acids: CAAKGTFDEKLFF. The CDR3 DNA is TGTGCCGCCAAGGGTACATTCGATGAAAAACTGTTTTTT.

This clonotype was seen many times. The genes are TRBV20-1 and TRBJ1-5; 7 nucleotides agree with TRBD1. This CDR3 has 15 amino acids. Germline-derived CDR1 and CDR2 are DFQATT and SNEGSKA (reference sequence). V gave up 5 bases and J gave up 1 base; unmatched junction bases: 8. CDR3 sequence: CSAVRQGGSNQPQHF. Here the CDR3 DNA reads TGCAGTGCTGTTAGACAGGGAGGAAGCAATCAGCCCCAGCATTTT.

This clonotype was counted ten times or more. V usage is TRBV7-2 and J usage is TRBJ2-7; 9 bases match TRBD1. The CDR3 has 15 residues. Germline V gene sequence: CDR1 SGHTA, CDR2 FQGNSA. The V gene end was trimmed by 5 bases and the J gene end by 3 bases; junction bases not matched to a gene: 8. CDR3 coding DNA: TGTGCCAGCAGCGTTGGGACAGGGTCAGGCTACGAGCAGTACTTC. Translation: CASSVGTGSGYEQYF.

This clonotype was recorded at least ten times. This chain joins TRBV19 and TRBJ2-7, with 13 positions matching TRBD2. The CDR3 runs 14 residues. Germline values: CDR1 LNHDA, CDR2 SQIVND (reference sequence). Germline trimming cut 9 bases from V and 7 bases from J; bases unmatched to any gene: 9. This CDR3 is CASSGLAGSGEQYF. CDR3 sequence (DNA): TGTGCCAGCTCGGGACTAGCGGGATCTGGGGAGCAGTACTTC.

This clonotype appeared many times. The V call is TRBV9, the J call TRBJ2-1, with D maybe TRBD2 (5 bases). This CDR3 is 15 amino acids long. V lost 2 bases and J 2 bases, leaving 11 bases between the germline ends. Germline values: CDR1 SGDLS, CDR2 YYNGEE. The CDR3 DNA is TGTGCCAGCAGCGTGAGCGGAGCCCCCTACAATGAGCAGTTCTTC. Its protein product is CASSVSGAPYNEQFF.

This clonotype has a count of ten or more. The chain couples TRBV20-1 to TRBJ2-7; D ambiguous. CDR3 length: 15 amino acids. V dropped 3 bases and J dropped 1 base, with 16 bases sitting between them. Germline V gene lookup returns CDR1 DFQATT and CDR2 SNEGSKA (reference sequence). The CDR3 reads CSASSGMSVSYEQYF. In DNA form, the CDR3 reads TGCAGTGCTAGTAGTGGTATGAGCGTATCCTACGAGCAGTACTTC.

This clonotype came up many times. This chain uses TRBV18 with TRBJ2-7, with D uncertain. Germline V CDR1 and CDR2: KGHSH, LQKENI. Trimming removed 0 bases from V and 4 bases from J, with 7 bases in between. The CDR3 runs 13 residues. CDR3 bases: TGTGCCAGCTCACCACCTGCCCTATACGAGCAGTACTTC. Protein: CASSPPALYEQYF. The whole variable domain, filled in from reference TRBV18 and TRBJ2-7, reads NAGVMQNPRHLVRRRGQEARLRCSPMKGHSHVYWYRQLPEEGLKFMVYLQKENIIDESGMPKERFSAEFPKEGPSILRIQQVVRGDSAAYFCASSPPALYEQYFGPGTRLTVT.

This clonotype was detected ten times or more. V and J are TRBV27 and TRBJ1-1, with 9 positions matching TRBD1. J lost 5 bases, V lost 0 bases, and 4 bases had no gene match. This CDR3 contains 15 residues. Germline CDR1 and CDR2: MNHEY and SMNVEV (reference sequence). CDR3 DNA sequence: TGTGCCAGCAGTTTATCGGGACAGGGCTTAACTGAAGCTTTCTTT. It specifies CASSLSGQGLTEAFF.

This clonotype is medium-sized by share. This sequence joins TRBV20-1 and TRBJ2-3; tentatively, D is TRBD1 (5 bases). This CDR3 spans 13 amino acids. V was trimmed by 5 bases and J by 5 bases, leaving 14 bases between them. Germline V gene sequence: CDR1 DFQATT, CDR2 SNEGSKA (reference sequence). In nucleotides, the CDR3 is TGCAGTGCTCCTAAAATGCAGGGAGATACGCAGTATTTT. Amino acids: CSAPKMQGDTQYF.

This clonotype was found many times. The chain combines TRBV27 with TRBJ2-1, with 14 bases fitting TRBD2. The V gene end was trimmed by 6 bases and the J gene end by 7 bases; junction bases not matched to a gene: 5. CDR3 length: 15 residues. CDR1 MNHEY and CDR2 SMNVEV come from the germline V gene (reference sequence). In nucleotides, the CDR3 is TGTGCCAGCAGCCAGGGACTAGCGGGAGAAAATGAGCAGTTCTTC. The encoded protein is CASSQGLAGENEQFF.

Ten or more counts support this clonotype. The gene calls are TRBV30 and TRBJ2-1; a possible D gene is TRBD2 (6 bases). Trimming took off 2 bases at V and 8 bases at J, with 19 bases between the two ends. Germline V lookup: CDR1 GTSNPN, CDR2 SVGIG (reference sequence). The CDR3 length is 15 residues. CDR3 nucleotides: TGTGCCTGGAGTTCTTCTAGCGCTCTAAGGGATGAGCAGTTCTTC. It encodes CAWSSSSALRDEQFF.

By frequency in the sample, this clonotype is medium-sized. The V call is TRBV29-1, the J call TRBJ2-3, with TRBD2 matching 8 bases. The CDR3 length is 15 residues. Per germline, CDR1 SQVTM and CDR2 ANQGSEA. The trim removed 6 bases at V and 0 bases at J, leaving 8 bases unmatched. CDR3: CSVGGASGSTDTQYF. The CDR3 DNA reads as TGCAGCGTCGGAGGGGCTAGCGGGAGCACAGATACGCAGTATTTT.

The V and J genes are TRBV5-4 and TRBJ2-2, with D possibly TRBD2 on 6 matching bases. This CDR3 spans 15 amino acids. Trimming took 5 bases from V and 0 from J, leaving 11 bases between them. Germline CDR1 is SGHNT and CDR2 is YYREEE (reference sequence). The CDR3 reads CASRRAGTNTGELFF. CDR3 bases: TGTGCCAGCAGGCGGGCGGGGACGAACACCGGGGAGCTGTTTTTT. The full variable domain, rest sourced from reference TRBV5-4 and TRBJ2-2, is ETGVTQSPTHLIKTRGQQVTLRCSSQSGHNTVSWYQQALGQGPQFIFQYYREEENGRGNFPPRFSGLQFPNYSSELNVNALELDDSALYLCASRRAGTNTGELFFGEGSRLTVL.